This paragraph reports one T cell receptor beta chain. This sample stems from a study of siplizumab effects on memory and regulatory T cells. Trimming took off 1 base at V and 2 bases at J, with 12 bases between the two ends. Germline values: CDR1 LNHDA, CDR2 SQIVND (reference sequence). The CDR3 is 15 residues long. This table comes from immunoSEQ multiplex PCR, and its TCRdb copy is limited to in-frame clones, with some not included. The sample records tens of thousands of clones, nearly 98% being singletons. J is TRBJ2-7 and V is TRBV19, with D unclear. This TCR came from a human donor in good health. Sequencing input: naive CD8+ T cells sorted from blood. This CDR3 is CASSIAVLEAYEQYF. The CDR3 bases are TGTGCCAGTAGTATAGCGGTCCTTGAAGCCTACGAGCAGTACTTC. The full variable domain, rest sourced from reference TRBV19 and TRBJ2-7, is DGGITQSPKYLFRKEGQNVTLSCEQNLNHDAMYWYRQDPGQGLRLIYYSQIVNDFQKGDIAEGYSVSREKKESFPLTVTSAQKNPTAFYLCASSIAVLEAYEQYFGPGTRLTVT.